Listed below are T cell receptor beta chains from one sample, sequenced in a study of shared clonotypes between healthy human individuals. TCRdb's table, derived via immunoSEQ multiplex PCR, lists solely in-frame clones and lacks some. The sample shows about half a million clones, over 75% of them seen only once. The sequencing input was PBMCs. The origin of the receptors is a middle-aged woman in good health. Some clones in this sample may be carry-over from other donors' samples. Both conserved end residues are part of each CDR3. A D gene is named only where the DNA matches it firmly. Clone size is not always given. Where it is, it says once, few, many or a class for expanded clones.

v_gene	abundance	j_gene	d_gene	len	CDR3aa	CDR3nt
TRBV28	NA	TRBJ1-2	TRBD1	16	CASSSKGQGTPYGYTF	TGTGCCAGCAGTTCAAAGGGACAGGGTACCCCCTATGGCTACACCTTC
TRBV5-4	NA	TRBJ2-1	TRBD2	16	CASSSRTSGRINEQFF	TGTGCCAGCAGCTCGCGGACTAGCGGGAGGATCAATGAGCAGTTCTTC
TRBV5-1	NA	TRBJ2-1	NA	19	CASSLVFATGAASYNEQFF	TGCGCCAGCAGCTTGGTTTTTGCTACGGGGGCAGCCTCCTACAATGAGCAGTTCTTC
TRBV2	NA	TRBJ2-5	NA	13	CASSLGGRETQYF	TGTGCCAGCAGTCTTGGGGGCCGGGAGACCCAGTACTTC
TRBV7-9	NA	TRBJ1-3	NA	11	CASSLFSTIYF	TGTGCCAGCAGCCTCTTTAGCACCATATATTTT
TRBV5-1	NA	TRBJ2-1	NA	15	CASSLSGRTYNEQFF	TGCGCCAGCAGCTTAAGCGGACGTACCTACAATGAGCAGTTCTTC
TRBV7-9	NA	TRBJ1-1	NA	13	CASSLEPGTEAFF	TGTGCCAGCAGCTTAGAGCCGGGCACTGAAGCTTTCTTT
TRBV4-2	NA	TRBJ2-7	NA	15	CASSPRDFRTYEQYF	TGTGCCAGCAGCCCCAGGGACTTTAGGACCTACGAGCAGTACTTC
TRBV18	NA	TRBJ2-6	TRBD1	18	CASSPLTGVESGANVLTF	TGTGCCAGCTCACCACTAACAGGGGTAGAATCTGGGGCCAACGTCCTGACTTTC
TRBV5-1	NA	TRBJ2-5	NA	15	CASSLIWGSQETQYF	TGCGCCAGCAGCTTGATCTGGGGTAGTCAAGAGACCCAGTACTTC
TRBV5-1	NA	TRBJ2-3	TRBD2	17	CASSRSGRTSGTDTQYF	TGCGCCAGCAGTAGGAGCGGGAGGACCTCCGGCACAGATACGCAGTATTTT
TRBV30	NA	TRBJ1-4	NA	14	CAWSVRTGSEKLFF	TGTGCCTGGAGTGTACGTACAGGGTCTGAAAAACTGTTTTTT
TRBV19	few	TRBJ2-6	NA	16	CASNGHLSSGANVLTF	TGTGCCAGTAACGGACACCTGAGCTCTGGGGCCAACGTCCTGACTTTC
TRBV20-1	NA	TRBJ2-1	NA	11	CSASPRGEQFF	TGCAGTGCTAGCCCGAGGGGTGAGCAGTTCTTC
TRBV27	NA	TRBJ2-1	TRBD2	16	CASSSTTLAGGSEQFF	TGTGCCAGCAGTTCCACGACTCTAGCGGGAGGTTCTGAGCAGTTCTTC
TRBV19	few	TRBJ1-4	TRBD1	14	CASSATGVYEKLFF	TGTGCCAGTAGTGCGACAGGGGTTTACGAAAAACTGTTTTTT
TRBV2	NA	TRBJ2-7	TRBD2	11	CATRLAHEQYF	TGTGCCACCCGACTAGCCCACGAGCAGTACTTC
TRBV6-5	NA	TRBJ2-5	NA	14	CASSYSWESGSQYF	TGTGCCAGCAGTTACTCGTGGGAGAGTGGGTCCCAGTACTTC
TRBV7-2	NA	TRBJ2-7	NA	16	CASSATQGRIPYEQYF	TGTGCCAGCAGCGCCACGCAGGGGCGAATTCCCTACGAGCAGTACTTC
TRBV7-2	few	TRBJ1-2	NA	14	CASSPLGIGWGYTF	TGTGCCAGCAGCCCCCTTGGGATAGGTTGGGGCTACACCTTC